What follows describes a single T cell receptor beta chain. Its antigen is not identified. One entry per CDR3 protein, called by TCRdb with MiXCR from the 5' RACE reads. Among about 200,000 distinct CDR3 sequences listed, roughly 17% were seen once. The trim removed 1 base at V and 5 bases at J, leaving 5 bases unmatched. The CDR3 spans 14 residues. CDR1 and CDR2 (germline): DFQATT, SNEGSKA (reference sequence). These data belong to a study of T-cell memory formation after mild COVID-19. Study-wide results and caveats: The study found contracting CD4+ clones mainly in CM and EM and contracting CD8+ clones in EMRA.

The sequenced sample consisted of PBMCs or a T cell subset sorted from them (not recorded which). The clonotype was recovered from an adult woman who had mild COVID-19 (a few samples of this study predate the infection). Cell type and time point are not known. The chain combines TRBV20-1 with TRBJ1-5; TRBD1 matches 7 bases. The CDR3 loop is CSARVGGAYQPQHF. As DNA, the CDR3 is TGCAGTGCTAGAGTAGGGGGCGCTTATCAGCCCCAGCATTTT.